The T cell receptor (beta chain) under discussion was sequenced for a study of cytomegalovirus exposure and HLA in healthy donors. PCR amplification relied on 60 Vbeta primers (plus 13 Jbeta primers). The protocol was immunoSEQ multiplex PCR, while the TCRdb copy is restricted to in-frame clones and leaves out a portion. The sample includes about 160,000 clones, approximately 80% of them seen just once. The source of this sequence is a young man in good health and CMV-seropositive. The sequenced material came from PBMCs.

In DNA form, the CDR3 reads TGTGCCAGCAGCGGCCCCGCTAGGGACAGTACCTACGAGCAGTACTTC. It specifies CASSGPARDSTYEQYF. The chain recombines TRBV7-8 with TRBJ2-7, with 7 bases identical to TRBD1. Trimming cost V 5 bases and J 2 bases; bases outside gene matches: 12. Germline CDR1 SGHVS, CDR2 FQNEAQ. The CDR3 spans 16 residues.